The entry that follows covers one TCR beta chain sequence. Its antigen remains unidentified. The entry originates in a study of T cell responses to AZD1222 COVID-19 vaccine. The CDR3 contains 15 residues. Germline CDR1 SGHTA, CDR2 FQGNSA. Trimming cost V 1 base and J 1 base, with 10 bases left between them. Study observations and caveats: The donors showed a predominance of white British ancestry and of females, with possible underestimation of clonal diversity. Along spike, vaccine-associated CD4 TCRs were found throughout, with dominance at 160-218 and 743-854.

TCRdb's copy holds only in-frame clones and misses some; the assay was immunoSEQ multiplex PCR. The sample contains roughly 110,000 clones, approximately 90% of which appear only once. Sequenced material: peripheral blood, taken on day 0 of AZD1222 vaccination. The rearrangement uses TRBV7-2 and TRBJ1-2; D perhaps matches TRBD1 (5 bases). This clonotype originated in an adult in good health. The CDR3 DNA is TGTGCCAGCAGCTTAGAGGGGCGAGGTAACTATGGCTACACCTTC. Translation: CASSLEGRGNYGYTF.